This T cell receptor (beta chain) was retrieved from a study of post-analysis software for immune sequencing data. Regarding the study as a whole: Elevated frequency relative to controls characterized roughly 5 TRBV segments in patients, TRBV5-6, TRBV5-1 and TRBV20-1 among them.

Researchers reported that TCR beta cDNA libraries carried unique molecular identifiers. Each CDR3 protein gets one entry after TCRdb re-called the PCR reads with MiXCR. The data show 400,000 to 500,000 distinct CDR3 sequences, approximately 39% seen once. About this clonotype: Its antigen is still unknown.

The CDR3 covers 14 residues. Trimming took 1 base from V and 3 from J, leaving 11 bases between them. Germline V gives CDR1 SQVTM, CDR2 ANQGSEA. Sequencing was carried out using blood. The chain joins TRBV29-1 to TRBJ2-3; a weak D match, TRBD2 (6 bases). The receptor was isolated from a girl aged 2-9 years with multiple sclerosis. The CDR3 here is CSVEGGGTTDTQYF. CDR3 nucleotide sequence: TGCAGCGTTGAAGGGGGTGGGACTACAGATACGCAGTATTTT.